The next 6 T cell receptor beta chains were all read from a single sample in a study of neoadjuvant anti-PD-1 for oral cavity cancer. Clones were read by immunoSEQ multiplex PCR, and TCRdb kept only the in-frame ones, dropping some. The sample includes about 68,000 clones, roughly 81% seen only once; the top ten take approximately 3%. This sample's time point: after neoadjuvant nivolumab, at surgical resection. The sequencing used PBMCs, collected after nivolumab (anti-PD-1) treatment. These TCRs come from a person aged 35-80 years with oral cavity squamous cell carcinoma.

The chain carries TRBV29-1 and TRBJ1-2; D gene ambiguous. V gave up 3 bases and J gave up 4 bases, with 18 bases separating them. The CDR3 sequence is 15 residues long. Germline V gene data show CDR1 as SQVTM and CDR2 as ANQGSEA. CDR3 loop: CSVELGSGSGYGYTF. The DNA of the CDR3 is TGCAGCGTTGAGTTGGGTAGTGGGAGCGGCTATGGCTACACCTTC.

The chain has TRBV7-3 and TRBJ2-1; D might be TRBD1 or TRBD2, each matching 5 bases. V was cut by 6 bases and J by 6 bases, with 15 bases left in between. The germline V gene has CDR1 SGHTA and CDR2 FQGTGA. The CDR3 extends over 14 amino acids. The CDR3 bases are TGTGCCAGCAGTCCGAGTGGGGGATCCAATGAGCAGTTCTTC. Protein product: CASSPSGGSNEQFF.

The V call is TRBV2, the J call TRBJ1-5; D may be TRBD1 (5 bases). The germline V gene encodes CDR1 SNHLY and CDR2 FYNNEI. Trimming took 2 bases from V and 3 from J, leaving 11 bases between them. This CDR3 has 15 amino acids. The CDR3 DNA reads TGTGCCAGCAGTGAATCGACAGCTTCCAATCAGCCCCAGCATTTT. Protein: CASSESTASNQPQHF.

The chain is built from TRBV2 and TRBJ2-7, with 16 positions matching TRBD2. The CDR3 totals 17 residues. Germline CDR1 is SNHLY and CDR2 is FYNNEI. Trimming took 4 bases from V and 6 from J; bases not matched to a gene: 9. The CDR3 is CASSGGLAGGPALEQYF. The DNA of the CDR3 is TGTGCCAGCAGTGGGGGACTAGCGGGAGGGCCGGCTCTCGAGCAGTACTTC.

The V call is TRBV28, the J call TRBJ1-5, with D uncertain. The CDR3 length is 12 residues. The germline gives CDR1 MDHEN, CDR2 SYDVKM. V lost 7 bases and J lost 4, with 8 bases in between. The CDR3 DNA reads TGTGCCAGCACCGAGAGGAATCAGCCCCAGCATTTT. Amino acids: CASTERNQPQHF.

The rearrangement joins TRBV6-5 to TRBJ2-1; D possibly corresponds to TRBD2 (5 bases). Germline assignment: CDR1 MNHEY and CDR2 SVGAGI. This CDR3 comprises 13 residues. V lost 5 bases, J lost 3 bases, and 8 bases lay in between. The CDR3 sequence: CASSNEGYNEQFF. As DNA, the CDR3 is TGTGCCAGCAGTAACGAGGGCTACAATGAGCAGTTCTTC.